This T cell receptor beta chain is from a study of PD-1 blockade in classical Hodgkin lymphoma. Time point indicated: newly diagnosed, previously untreated cHL patient sample. TCRdb's table, derived via immunoSEQ multiplex PCR, lists solely in-frame clones and lacks some. In the table there are some 70,000 clones, about 93% of which are singletons. Trimming shortened V by 5 bases and J by 0 bases, and 14 bases separated the two germline ends. This CDR3 is built from 16 residues. CDR1 is SGHTA, CDR2 FQGNSA, per germline. The chain employs TRBV7-2 and TRBJ2-1; a possible D gene is TRBD2 (6 bases). This clonotype originated in a human donor with classical Hodgkin lymphoma. The sequenced sample consisted of peripheral blood mononuclear cells (PBMCs). The CDR3 region has the DNA TGTGCCAGCAGCGAGGACGGGACTCTCTCCTACAATGAGCAGTTCTTC. Translated, it gives CASSEDGTLSYNEQFF.